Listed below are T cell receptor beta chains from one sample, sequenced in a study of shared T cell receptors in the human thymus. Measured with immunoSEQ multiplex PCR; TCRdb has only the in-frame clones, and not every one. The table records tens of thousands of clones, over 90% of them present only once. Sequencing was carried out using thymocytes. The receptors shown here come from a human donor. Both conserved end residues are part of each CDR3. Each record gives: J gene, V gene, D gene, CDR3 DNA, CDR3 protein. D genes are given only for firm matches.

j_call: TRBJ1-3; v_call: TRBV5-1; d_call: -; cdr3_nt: TGCGCCAGCAGCTTCGGGCAGACCTCTGGAAACACCATATATTTT; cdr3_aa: CASSFGQTSGNTIYF
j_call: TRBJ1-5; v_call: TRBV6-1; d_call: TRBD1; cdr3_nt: TGTGCCAGCAGTGAAGTGGGACAGGGAATGAGTCAGCCCCAGCATTTT; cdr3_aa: CASSEVGQGMSQPQHF
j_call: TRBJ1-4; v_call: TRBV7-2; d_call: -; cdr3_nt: TGTGCCAGCAGCTTAGCGGTAGGGCTACAGGAAAAACTGTTTTTT; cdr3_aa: CASSLAVGLQEKLFF
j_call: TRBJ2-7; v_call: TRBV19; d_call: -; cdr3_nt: TGTGCCAGTAGTACCCAGAGGACCAGGCTCTACGAGCAGTACTTC; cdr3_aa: CASSTQRTRLYEQYF
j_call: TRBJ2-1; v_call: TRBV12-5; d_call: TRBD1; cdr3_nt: TGTGCTAGTGGTTTGGTACGATCGGGTGTGGGGACAGTATATGAGCAGTTCTTC; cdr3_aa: CASGLVRSGVGTVYEQFF
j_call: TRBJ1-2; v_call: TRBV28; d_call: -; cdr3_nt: TGTGCCAGCAGTTTATTCTCGGGACACTATGGCTACACCTTC; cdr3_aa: CASSLFSGHYGYTF
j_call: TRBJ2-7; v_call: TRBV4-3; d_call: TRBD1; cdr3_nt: TGCGCCAGCAGCCAATATTTACAGGGGGCCCACGAGCAGTACTTC; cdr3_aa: CASSQYLQGAHEQYF
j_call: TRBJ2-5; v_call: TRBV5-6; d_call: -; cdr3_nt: TGTGCCAGCAGCTTGGAATGGACCCTTAGGGGAGAAGAGACCCAGTACTTC; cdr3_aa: CASSLEWTLRGEETQYF
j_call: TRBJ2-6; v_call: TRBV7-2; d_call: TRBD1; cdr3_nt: TGTGCCAGCAGCTTAGAACAGGGGTTGTTGAGTGCTGGGGCCAACGTCCTGACTTTC; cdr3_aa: CASSLEQGLLSAGANVLTF
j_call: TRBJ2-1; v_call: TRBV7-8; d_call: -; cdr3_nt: TGTGCCAGCAGCTTAGAGTTAACAGCATGGTACAATGAGCAGTTCTTC; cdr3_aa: CASSLELTAWYNEQFF
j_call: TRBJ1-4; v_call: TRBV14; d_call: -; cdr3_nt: TGTGCCAGCAGCCTTGAAGGGGTGGGTGTCGGTGAAAAACTGTTTTTT; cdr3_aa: CASSLEGVGVGEKLFF